The T cell receptor (beta chain) described here comes from a study of T-cell reconstitution after alpha-beta-depleted transplantation in children. Researchers prepared the TCRbeta library using unique molecular identifiers, the study reports. MiXCR was run by TCRdb on the PCR reads, yielding one entry per CDR3 protein. Counted here are about 410,000 distinct CDR3 sequences, about a fifth occurring once; the ten biggest clones make up over 3.5%. V lost 7 bases, J lost 3 bases, and 10 bases lay in between. Per the germline V gene, CDR1 is SNHLY and CDR2 is FYNNEI. The CDR3 sequence is 13 residues long. This clonotype was seen a few times.

The source is a human donor who donated a stem cell graft to a child with acute myeloid leukemia. The specimen was PBMCs from the stem cell graft donor, collected from the stem cell graft. The genes are TRBV2 and TRBJ1-5; D gene unclear. The CDR3 coding sequence is TGTGCCAGCAAGGGCCCTAACAATCAGCCCCAGCATTTT. Encoded protein: CASKGPNNQPQHF. Full variable domain (missing parts from reference TRBV2 and TRBJ1-5): EPEVTQTPSHQVTQMGQEVILRCVPISNHLYFYWYRQILGQKVEFLVSFYNNEISEKSEIFDDQFSVERPDGSNFTLKIRSTKLEDSAMYFCASKGPNNQPQHFGDGTRLSIL.